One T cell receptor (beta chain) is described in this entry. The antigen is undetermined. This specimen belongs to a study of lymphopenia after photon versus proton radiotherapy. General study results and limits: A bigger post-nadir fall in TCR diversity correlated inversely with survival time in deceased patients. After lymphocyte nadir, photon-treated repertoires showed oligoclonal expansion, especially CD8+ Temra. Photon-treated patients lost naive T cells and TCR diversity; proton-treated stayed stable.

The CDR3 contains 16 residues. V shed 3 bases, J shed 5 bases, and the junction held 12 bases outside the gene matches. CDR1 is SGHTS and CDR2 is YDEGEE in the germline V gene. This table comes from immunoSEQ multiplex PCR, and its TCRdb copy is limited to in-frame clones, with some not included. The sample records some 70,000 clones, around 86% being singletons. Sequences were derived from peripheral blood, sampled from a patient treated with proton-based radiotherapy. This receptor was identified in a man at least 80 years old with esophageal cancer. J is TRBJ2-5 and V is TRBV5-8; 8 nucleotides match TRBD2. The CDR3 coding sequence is TGTGCCAGCAGCTCCAACTTCGGACTAGCAGGGGAGACCCAGTACTTC. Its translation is CASSSNFGLAGETQYF.